Shown below are 2 T cell receptor beta chains from a single sample sequenced in a study of beta chain features in type 1 diabetes. Notes on the study in general: Shorter TCRB CDR3s, moderately but significantly so, were found in Type 1 diabetes patients in all four CD4+ subsets.

These receptors' antigens are unknown. Sequencing targeted expressed TCRB transcripts, as all isolated RNA had been reverse transcribed. The data were produced by immunoSEQ multiplex PCR, yet TCRdb's version contains in-frame clones alone and is incomplete. Among 300,000 to 350,000 clones listed, 13% were seen once. The sequenced sample consisted of naive CD4+ T cells from blood. All receptors derive from a woman aged 18 to 35 with type 1 diabetes.

In its sample, this clone was seen once. The rearrangement links TRBV9 to TRBJ2-1; 10 nucleotides match TRBD2. J was trimmed by 4 bases and V by 1 base; bases with no gene match: 2. This CDR3 region has 15 residues. CDR1 and CDR2 from the germline V gene are SGDLS and YYNGEE. Here the CDR3 reads CASSVLAGVYNEQFF. The CDR3 nucleotides read TGTGCCAGCAGCGTACTAGCGGGAGTATACAATGAGCAGTTCTTC.

The J gene is TRBJ2-3, the V gene TRBV28; the D is unclear. The V gene lost 6 bases and the J gene lost 7 bases, with 17 bases spanning the gap. CDR1 is MDHEN, CDR2 SYDVKM, per germline. The CDR3 has 14 residues. The CDR3 nucleotides are TGTGCCAGCAGATCCCCCGACATGGTACATACGCAGTATTTT. This translates into CASRSPDMVHTQYF.